The 27 T cell receptor beta chains below all came from one sample that was sequenced in a study of blood T cell repertoires in COVID-19. Clones were read by immunoSEQ multiplex PCR, and TCRdb kept only the in-frame ones, dropping some. The sample has approximately 240,000 clones; roughly 90% are singletons. The sample taken for sequencing was peripheral blood. These TCRs come from a woman between 35 and 50 years old who had recovered from COVID-19.

The chain couples TRBV5-1 to TRBJ2-1; D unclear. The germline V gene has CDR1 SGHRS and CDR2 YFSETQ. V was cut by 3 bases and J by 1 base, with 8 bases left in between. CDR3 length: 14 amino acids. The CDR3 DNA reads as TGCGCCAGCAGCTCTGCCAGTTCCTACAATGAGCAGTTCTTC. It specifies CASSSASSYNEQFF.

V and J are TRBV9 and TRBJ1-6, with 8 bases identical to TRBD1. This CDR3 has 17 amino acids. The V gene end was trimmed by 0 bases and the J gene end by 5 bases; junction bases not matched to a gene: 7. Germline CDR1 SGDLS, CDR2 YYNGEE. The CDR3 region has the DNA TGTGCCAGCAGCGTAGCCCCCCAGGGGGCCAATAATTCACCCCTCCACTTT. This gives the protein CASSVAPQGANNSPLHF.

The rearrangement uses TRBV5-1 and TRBJ1-1; 8 bases align to TRBD1. In germline, CDR1 is SGHRS, CDR2 YFSETQ. This CDR3 spans 15 amino acids. V trimming: 4 bases; J trimming: 7 bases; junction bases outside the gene matches: 12. The CDR3 sequence: CASSATPGQAIEAFF. The CDR3 DNA reads as TGCGCCAGCAGCGCTACTCCGGGACAGGCGATTGAAGCTTTCTTT.

This clone has a single count. The chain joins TRBV13 to TRBJ2-6; perhaps TRBD1 as D (5 bases). V gave up 2 bases and J gave up 2 bases, with 7 bases separating them. Germline V CDR1 and CDR2: PRHDT, FYEKMQ (reference sequence). The CDR3 consists of 15 residues. The CDR3 sequence is CASSLQGTGANVLTF. The CDR3 DNA reads as TGTGCCAGCAGCTTACAGGGCACTGGGGCCAACGTCCTGACTTTC.

This clone was seen only a few times. The chain links TRBV14 to TRBJ1-1, with 7 bases lining up with TRBD1. Germline CDR1 reads SGHDN; CDR2 reads FVKESK. The CDR3 runs to 15 residues. V lost 4 bases and J lost 1; bases outside the gene matches: 6. The CDR3 coding sequence is TGTGCCAGCAGCCGTTACAGGGGTGGGAACACTGAAGCTTTCTTT. Translated, it gives CASSRYRGGNTEAFF. Using reference TRBV14 and TRBJ1-1 for the parts outside the CDR3, the full variable domain is EAGVTQFPSHSVIEKGQTVTLRCDPISGHDNLYWYRRVMGKEIKFLLHFVKESKQDESGMPNNRFLAERTGGTYSTLKVQPAELEDSGVYFCASSRYRGGNTEAFFGQGTRLTVV.

CDR3 region: CASSLPAGQQNYGYTF. The CDR3 DNA follows: TGTGCCAGCAGCTTACCTGCAGGACAGCAAAACTATGGCTACACCTTC. The chain uses TRBV5-4 and TRBJ1-2; D is possibly TRBD1 (6 bases). This CDR3 comprises 16 residues. Germline-derived CDR1 and CDR2 are SGHNT and YYREEE (reference sequence). V was clipped by 2 bases and J by 2 bases, with 16 bases between them.

The gene calls are TRBV5-1 and TRBJ2-3, with 8 bases matching TRBD2. CDR1 and CDR2 from the germline V gene are SGHRS and YFSETQ. Losses at the gene ends were 0 bases for V and 3 bases for J; bases not matched to a gene: 6. The CDR3 extends over 16 amino acids. For the CDR3, the DNA is TGCGCCAGCAGCTTGGGAGCCAGCGGGAGAACAGATACGCAGTATTTT. It translates to CASSLGASGRTDTQYF.

This chain links TRBV25-1 with TRBJ2-3; 7 bases match TRBD1. Germline V gene data show CDR1 as MGHDK and CDR2 as SYGVNS. The CDR3 is 18 amino acids. V lost 5 bases to trimming and J lost 0 bases; unmatched junction nucleotides: 14. The DNA of the CDR3 is TGTGCCAGCAGTTTCCCCTTGACAGGGAACCCTAGCACAGATACGCAGTATTTT. Amino acid sequence: CASSFPLTGNPSTDTQYF.

This chain links TRBV5-4 with TRBJ2-5; 15 bases agree with TRBD2. This CDR3 comprises 18 residues. The J segment lost 4 bases and the V segment lost 4 bases, leaving 11 bases of the junction unmatched. Germline V lookup: CDR1 SGHNT, CDR2 YYREEE (reference sequence). CDR3 sequence reads: CASSPGLAGGLFGETQYF. For the CDR3, the DNA is TGTGCCAGCAGCCCAGGACTAGCGGGGGGGTTGTTTGGAGAGACCCAGTACTTC.

The gene calls are TRBV6-5 and TRBJ2-1, with 9 bases lining up with TRBD1. CDR1 is MNHEY, CDR2 SVGAGI, per germline. The V gene end was trimmed by 6 bases and the J gene end by 4 bases; junction bases not matched to a gene: 7. This CDR3 spans 15 amino acids. CDR3 region: CASRSRDRAYNEQFF. CDR3 nucleotides: TGTGCCAGCAGATCCCGGGACAGGGCATACAATGAGCAGTTCTTC.

The chain employs TRBV4-3 and TRBJ2-7; D perhaps matches TRBD1 (5 bases). CDR3 size: 15 residues. Germline CDR1 and CDR2: LGHNA and YSLEER. V was shortened by 0 bases and J by 7 bases, with 16 bases between the two germline ends. The chain's CDR3 is CASSQDWGRRWEQYF. Written as DNA, the CDR3 is TGCGCCAGCAGCCAAGATTGGGGCAGGCGGTGGGAGCAGTACTTC.

V gene TRBV7-2 combines with J gene TRBJ2-7; D perhaps matches TRBD1 (6 bases). V shed 1 base and J shed 1 base, with 11 bases lying between them. Germline CDR1 is SGHTA and CDR2 is FQGNSA. CDR3 size: 15 residues. CDR3 sequence (DNA): TGTGCCAGCAGCTTAGAAACAGGGACATCCTACGAGCAGTACTTC. Translating gives CASSLETGTSYEQYF.

CDR3 amino acids: CASRSLAGGGTGELFF. CDR3 DNA sequence: TGTGCCAGTCGGAGTCTAGCGGGAGGCGGCACCGGGGAGCTGTTTTTT. This rearrangement joins TRBV19 to TRBJ2-2; 11 bases fit TRBD2. After removal of 8 bases from V and 4 bases from J, the junction contained 9 bases not matched to a gene. The germline CDR1 and CDR2 sequences are LNHDA and SQIVND (reference sequence). This CDR3 has 16 residues. The full variable domain, rest sourced from reference TRBV19 and TRBJ2-2, is DGGITQSPKYLFRKEGQNVTLSCEQNLNHDAMYWYRQDPGQGLRLIYYSQIVNDFQKGDIAEGYSVSREKKESFPLTVTSAQKNPTAFYLCASRSLAGGGTGELFFGEGSRLTVL.

CDR3 DNA sequence: TGCGCCAGCGGCGACAGCTTCCCCTCCTACAATGAGCAGTTCTTC. Its protein product is CASGDSFPSYNEQFF. This chain connects TRBV4-1 to TRBJ2-1; possibly TRBD1 for D (5 bases). V was clipped by 8 bases and J by 0 bases, with 14 bases between them. The CDR3 is 15 amino acids. Germline V gives CDR1 MGHRA, CDR2 YSYEKL.

The chain is built from TRBV7-9 and TRBJ2-1; possible D gene TRBD2, 6 bases. V lost 8 bases and J 0 bases, leaving 17 bases between the germline ends. The germline CDR1 and CDR2 sequences are SEHNR and FQNEAQ (reference sequence). CDR3 length: 16 residues. DNA for the CDR3: TGTGCCAGCGTTCCAGAATCCGGGAGCTCCTACAATGAGCAGTTCTTC. Translating gives CASVPESGSSYNEQFF.

The chain employs TRBV6-1 and TRBJ1-2; the D is unclear. V was pared by 2 bases and J by 5 bases, with 15 bases between. Looked up from germline, CDR1 is MNHNS and CDR2 is SASEGT. The CDR3 length is 15 residues. Here the CDR3 reads CASSESGRELYGYTF. CDR3 nucleotides: TGTGCCAGCAGTGAAAGTGGGAGGGAACTTTATGGCTACACCTTC.

J is TRBJ2-7 and V is TRBV19; 11 positions match TRBD2. Germline loops: CDR1 LNHDA, CDR2 SQIVND (reference sequence). The CDR3 consists of 14 residues. The J segment lost 3 bases and the V segment lost 5 bases, leaving 3 bases of the junction unmatched. CDR3 loop: CASSPGLAGYEQYF. Written as DNA, the CDR3 is TGTGCCAGTAGTCCTGGACTAGCGGGCTACGAGCAGTACTTC.

V gene TRBV6-2 or TRBV6-3 combines with J gene TRBJ2-3, with 9 bases matching TRBD1. With V trimmed by 5 bases and J by 2 bases, 2 bases remained unmatched. The CDR3 totals 14 residues. The germline CDR1 and CDR2 sequences are MNHEY and SVGEGT. The CDR3 protein is CASSRDRVTDTQYF. The CDR3 DNA reads as TGTGCCAGCAGTAGGGACAGGGTCACAGATACGCAGTATTTT.

This sequence joins TRBV6-5 and TRBJ2-7; 16 nucleotides line up with TRBD2. The germline V gene encodes CDR1 MNHEY and CDR2 SVGAGI. The CDR3 contains 16 residues. With V trimmed by 2 bases and J by 2 bases, 0 bases remained unmatched. CDR3 DNA sequence: TGTGCCAGCAGTTACGGGACTAGCGGGGGGGCCTACGAGCAGTACTTC. Translated, it gives CASSYGTSGGAYEQYF.

The chain joins TRBV6-6 to TRBJ1-1; D gene uncertain. The V gene's germline CDR1 is MNHNY and CDR2 SVGAGI (reference sequence). The CDR3 totals 16 residues. V gave up 5 bases and J gave up 3 bases, with 19 bases separating them. CDR3 DNA: TGTGCCAGCAGTCCTCCCGTGGAGGCTATGGACACTGAAGCTTTCTTT. It yields the protein CASSPPVEAMDTEAFF.

The V gene is TRBV18, the J gene TRBJ2-3; D may be TRBD1 (5 bases). The CDR3 sequence is 15 residues long. Germline CDR1 KGHSH, CDR2 LQKENI. With 3 bases removed from V and 0 bases from J, the gap between germline ends came to 10 bases. The CDR3 coding sequence is TGTGCCAGCTCACCTCGGCAGGGTAGCACAGATACGCAGTATTTT. The encoded protein is CASSPRQGSTDTQYF.

This clone was recorded a few times. The V and J genes are TRBV19 and TRBJ2-7; D is unclear. V was cut by 1 base and J by 6 bases, with 13 bases left in between. Germline values: CDR1 LNHDA, CDR2 SQIVND (reference sequence). The CDR3 totals 14 residues. CDR3 nucleotide sequence: TGTGCCAGTAGTATAGGGGCCTACCTTTCCGAGCAGTACTTC. It yields the protein CASSIGAYLSEQYF. Supplemented by reference TRBV19 and TRBJ2-7, the full variable domain reads DGGITQSPKYLFRKEGQNVTLSCEQNLNHDAMYWYRQDPGQGLRLIYYSQIVNDFQKGDIAEGYSVSREKKESFPLTVTSAQKNPTAFYLCASSIGAYLSEQYFGPGTRLTVT.

This clone was seen just once. V gene TRBV3-1 (or the pseudogene TRBV3-2) combines with J gene TRBJ2-7, with D maybe TRBD2 (7 bases). This CDR3 is 16 amino acids long. Trimming took off 4 bases at V and 4 bases at J, with 20 bases between the two ends. The V gene's germline CDR1 is LGHDT and CDR2 YNNKEL (reference sequence). The CDR3 DNA follows: TGTGCCAGCAGCCCCCTGGGGGGGCAATCCTTTTACGAGCAGTACTTC. As protein: CASSPLGGQSFYEQYF.

This rearrangement joins TRBV4-2 to TRBJ2-3; 12 bases align to TRBD2. Germline V gene data show CDR1 as LGHNA and CDR2 as YNFKEQ. This CDR3 has 19 residues. V shed 1 base, J shed 7 bases, and the junction held 15 bases outside the gene matches. The CDR3 is CASSQVAPGGLAGLYTQYF. CDR3 DNA sequence: TGTGCCAGCAGCCAAGTCGCCCCGGGGGGACTAGCGGGTCTTTATACGCAGTATTTT.

The chain combines TRBV6-2 or TRBV6-3 with TRBJ1-2; 7 bases fit TRBD1. The J segment lost 4 bases and the V segment lost 2 bases, leaving 4 bases of the junction unmatched. Germline V gene sequence: CDR1 MNHEY, CDR2 SVGEGT. The CDR3 is 14 amino acids. The CDR3 spells CASSYPTGSYGYTF. The CDR3 region has the DNA TGTGCCAGCAGTTACCCGACAGGGAGCTATGGCTACACCTTC.

The rearrangement uses TRBV18 and TRBJ2-7; TRBD2 aligns across 12 bases. Per the germline V gene, CDR1 is KGHSH and CDR2 is LQKENI. V shed 3 bases, J shed 5 bases, and the junction held 8 bases outside the gene matches. This CDR3 contains 16 residues. CDR3 DNA: TGTGCCAGCTCACCGGGGCACCTAGCGGGAGGGGACGAGCAGTACTTC. Amino acid sequence: CASSPGHLAGGDEQYF.

The chain uses TRBV11-2 and TRBJ1-2; a weak D match, TRBD1 (6 bases). CDR3 length equals 16 residues. Germline V lookup: CDR1 SGHAT, CDR2 FQNNGV. V was trimmed by 5 bases and J by 2 bases, leaving 18 bases between them. CDR3 in amino acids: CASSPTLGTGNYGYTF. CDR3 sequence (DNA): TGTGCCAGCAGCCCCACCCTAGGTACAGGGAACTATGGCTACACCTTC.